One sample yielded the 9 T cell receptor beta chains listed below, sequenced in a study of blood T cell repertoires in COVID-19. Here immunoSEQ multiplex PCR was the method, and the copy in TCRdb shows in-frame clones only, minus some. Counted here are about 200,000 clones, around 80% occurring once; the ten biggest clones make up around 30%. The specimen sequenced was peripheral blood. The receptors were sampled from a man in his forties with acute or convalescent COVID-19.

This clone has more than one count but fewer than ten. The chain employs TRBV7-2 and TRBJ1-6; a possible D gene is TRBD1 (6 bases). With 4 bases removed from V and 14 bases from J, the gap between germline ends came to 18 bases. The CDR3 is 14 residues long. Germline CDR1 reads SGHTA; CDR2 reads FQGNSA. CDR3 in DNA: TGTGCCAGCAGCTCGCAACTCCGGGACAACACCCTCCACTTT. Translating it yields CASSSQLRDNTLHF. Variable domain in full (rest from reference TRBV7-2 and TRBJ1-6): GAGVSQSPSNKVTEKGKDVELRCDPISGHTALYWYRQSLGQGLEFLIYFQGNSAPDKSGLPSDRFSAERTGGSVSTLTIQRTQQEDSAVYLCASSSQLRDNTLHFGNGTRLTVT.

The chain links TRBV29-1 to TRBJ2-7, with 10 bases matching TRBD2. In germline, CDR1 is SQVTM, CDR2 ANQGSEA. Trimming cost V 6 bases and J 1 base; bases outside gene matches: 9. CDR3 length: 15 residues. CDR3 region: CSVETGTSASYEQYF. In nucleotides, the CDR3 is TGCAGCGTAGAAACCGGGACTAGCGCGTCCTACGAGCAGTACTTC.

The chain combines TRBV5-1 with TRBJ2-3; D is possibly TRBD1 (5 bases). The CDR3 is 15 amino acids. Germline V gives CDR1 SGHRS, CDR2 YFSETQ. V lost 8 bases and J lost 0, with 16 bases in between. Here the CDR3 reads CASQLRQTSTDTQYF. The CDR3 nucleotides are TGCGCCAGTCAACTCCGACAGACTAGCACAGATACGCAGTATTTT. The entire variable domain, with the rest obtained from reference TRBV5-1 and TRBJ2-3, is as follows: KAGVTQTPRYLIKTRGQQVTLSCSPISGHRSVSWYQQTPGQGLQFLFEYFSETQRNKGNFPGRFSGRQFSNSRSEMNVSTLELGDSALYLCASQLRQTSTDTQYFGPGTRLTVL.

As to this clone: Other DNA variants within this sample encode the same CDR3. The V and J genes are TRBV7-2 and TRBJ1-2, with D unresolved. Germline V gives CDR1 SGHTA, CDR2 FQGNSA. This CDR3 contains 13 residues. V dropped 4 bases and J dropped 2 bases, with 8 bases sitting between them. CDR3 nucleotides: TGTGCCAGCAGCTCCACGGGGAACTATGGCTACACCTTC. Encoded protein: CASSSTGNYGYTF.

The chain uses TRBV4-2 and TRBJ2-1, with a tentative D call TRBD2 (5 bases). CDR1 and CDR2 (germline): LGHNA, YNFKEQ. Between the trimmed V and J ends, which lost 0 bases and 4 bases, there was a span of 13 bases. This CDR3 is 16 amino acids long. The DNA of the CDR3 is TGTGCCAGCAGCCAAGAACCGGGGTGGGAATACAATGAGCAGTTCTTC. It specifies CASSQEPGWEYNEQFF.

The rearrangement joins TRBV9 to TRBJ1-2, with 10 positions matching TRBD1. Looked up from germline, CDR1 is SGDLS and CDR2 is YYNGEE. The junction had 3 bases not matched to a gene; V was cut back by 3 bases and J by 4 bases. This CDR3 comprises 14 residues. The CDR3 region has the DNA TGTGCCAGCAGCGCGAGGGACAGGGGCTATGGCTACACCTTC. This codes for CASSARDRGYGYTF.

The chain carries TRBV29-1 and TRBJ1-1; a possible D gene is TRBD1 (5 bases). The V end was cut by 0 bases, the J end by 4 bases, with 9 bases between. The germline V gene encodes CDR1 SQVTM and CDR2 ANQGSEA. The CDR3 has 13 amino acids. The CDR3 loop is CSVEDRGSTEAFF. CDR3 DNA sequence: TGCAGCGTTGAAGATCGGGGGTCCACTGAAGCTTTCTTT.

The genes are TRBV4-2 and TRBJ1-1, with no clear D. The CDR3 has 15 residues. Germline CDR1 is LGHNA and CDR2 is YNFKEQ. Trimming pared 4 bases from V and 4 bases from J, leaving 16 bases between. The CDR3 sequence is CASSRELVKRTEAFF. The DNA for the CDR3 is TGTGCCAGCAGCCGGGAGCTGGTAAAGCGCACTGAAGCTTTCTTT.

DNA for the CDR3: TGCAGCGTTGATAAGGGGTTGGGCACTGAAGCTTTCTTT. This sequence encodes CSVDKGLGTEAFF. The chain links TRBV29-1 to TRBJ1-1; maybe TRBD1 (5 bases). The CDR3 extends over 13 amino acids. Germline CDR1 is SQVTM and CDR2 is ANQGSEA. Trimming stripped 3 bases from V and 4 bases from J, with 12 bases between.